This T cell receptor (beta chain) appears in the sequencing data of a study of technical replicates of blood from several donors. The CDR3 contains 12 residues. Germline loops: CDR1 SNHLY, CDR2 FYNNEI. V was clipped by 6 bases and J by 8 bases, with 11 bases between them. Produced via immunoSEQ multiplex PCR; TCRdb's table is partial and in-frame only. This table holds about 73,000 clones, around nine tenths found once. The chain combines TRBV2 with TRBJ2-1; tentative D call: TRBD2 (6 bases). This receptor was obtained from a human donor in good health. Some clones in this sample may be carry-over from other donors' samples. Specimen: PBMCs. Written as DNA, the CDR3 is TGTGCCAGCAGCGCCACGGGAGATGAGCAGTTCTTC. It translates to CASSATGDEQFF. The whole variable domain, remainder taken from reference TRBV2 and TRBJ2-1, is EPEVTQTPSHQVTQMGQEVILRCVPISNHLYFYWYRQILGQKVEFLVSFYNNEISEKSEIFDDQFSVERPDGSNFTLKIRSTKLEDSAMYFCASSATGDEQFFGPGTRLTVL.